This TCR beta chain came from a study of metastatic and nonmetastatic thyroid tumors. Patients were all untreated before their thyroid surgery. Trimming left V 5 bases short and J 6 bases short, with 13 bases between. This CDR3 is 14 amino acids long. Germline CDR1 is SGHTA and CDR2 is FQGNSA. Many counts were recorded for this clone. Through MiXCR, TCRdb re-clonotyped the PCR reads. The table records about 48,000 clones, about 20% of them present only once. The rearrangement links TRBV7-2 to TRBJ1-4; D might be TRBD1 (6 bases). This receptor was obtained from a male donor with papillary thyroid cancer or a benign thyroid nodule (not recorded which). Some clones in this sample may be carry-over from other donors' samples. Sequencing was carried out using blood. The CDR3 nucleotides are TGTGCCAGCAGCCGTAAGGGGGAGGATGAAAAACTGTTTTTT. This sequence encodes CASSRKGEDEKLFF.